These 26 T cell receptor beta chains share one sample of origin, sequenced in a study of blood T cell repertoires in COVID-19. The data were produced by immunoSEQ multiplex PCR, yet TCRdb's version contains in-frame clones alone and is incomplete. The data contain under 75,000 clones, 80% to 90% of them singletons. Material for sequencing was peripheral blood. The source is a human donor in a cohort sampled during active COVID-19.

CDR3 protein: CASSQVSAGALEQFF. The CDR3 DNA follows: TGCGCCAGCAGCCAAGTCAGTGCGGGAGCACTCGAGCAGTTCTTC. V gene TRBV4-1 combines with J gene TRBJ2-1; 7 bases line up with TRBD2. V lost 1 base to trimming and J lost 10 bases; unmatched junction nucleotides: 10. The CDR3 covers 15 residues. Germline V gene lookup returns CDR1 MGHRA and CDR2 YSYEKL.

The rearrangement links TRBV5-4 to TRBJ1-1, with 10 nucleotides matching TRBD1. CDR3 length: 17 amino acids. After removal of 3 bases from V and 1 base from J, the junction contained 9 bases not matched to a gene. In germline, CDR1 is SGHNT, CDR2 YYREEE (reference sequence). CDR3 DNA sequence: TGTGCCAGCAGCTCACCCCGACAGGGGGCGTGGAACACTGAAGCTTTCTTT. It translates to CASSSPRQGAWNTEAFF.

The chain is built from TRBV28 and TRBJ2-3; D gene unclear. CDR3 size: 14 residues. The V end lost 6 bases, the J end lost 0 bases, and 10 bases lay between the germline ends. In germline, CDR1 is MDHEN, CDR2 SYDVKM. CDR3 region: CASRSAYSTDTQYF. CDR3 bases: TGTGCCAGCAGGTCTGCGTATAGCACAGATACGCAGTATTTT.

The chain's CDR3 is CASSLITNYGYTF. For the CDR3, the DNA is TGTGCCAGCAGCTTGATAACTAACTATGGCTACACCTTC. V usage is TRBV5-6 and J usage is TRBJ1-2, with D hard to call. The CDR3 is 13 residues long. The germline V and J ends were trimmed by 1 base and 0 bases, with 4 bases remaining between them. Germline loops: CDR1 SGHDT, CDR2 YYEEEE.

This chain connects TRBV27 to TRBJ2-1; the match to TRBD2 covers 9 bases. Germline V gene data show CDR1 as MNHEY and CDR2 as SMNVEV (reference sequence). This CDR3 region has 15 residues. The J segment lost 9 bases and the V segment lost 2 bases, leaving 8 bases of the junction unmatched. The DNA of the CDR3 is TGTGCCAGCAGTTTACAAGCGGGGGGCTTCGGTGAGCAGTTCTTC. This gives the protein CASSLQAGGFGEQFF.

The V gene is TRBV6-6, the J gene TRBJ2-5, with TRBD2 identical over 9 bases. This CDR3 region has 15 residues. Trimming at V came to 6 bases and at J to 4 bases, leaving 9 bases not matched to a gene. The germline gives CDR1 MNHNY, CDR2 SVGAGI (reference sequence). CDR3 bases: TGTGCCAGCAGCCCAGGGCTAGCGGGGAGAGAGACCCAGTACTTC. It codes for CASSPGLAGRETQYF.

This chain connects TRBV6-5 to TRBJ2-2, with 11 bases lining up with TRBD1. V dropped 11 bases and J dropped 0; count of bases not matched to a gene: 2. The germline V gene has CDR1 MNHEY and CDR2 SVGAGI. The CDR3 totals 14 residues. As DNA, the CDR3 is TGTGCCGGGGGACAGGGGGCGAACACCGGGGAGCTGTTTTTT. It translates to CAGGQGANTGELFF.

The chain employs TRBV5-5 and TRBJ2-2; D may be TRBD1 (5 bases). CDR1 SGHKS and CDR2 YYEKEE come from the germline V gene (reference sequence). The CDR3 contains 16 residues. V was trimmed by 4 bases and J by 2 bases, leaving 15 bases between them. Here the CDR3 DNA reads TGTGCCAGCAGCCCTTCTTGGGGCCTTAACACCGGGGAGCTGTTTTTT. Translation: CASSPSWGLNTGELFF. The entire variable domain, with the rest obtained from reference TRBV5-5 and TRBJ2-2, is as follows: DAGVTQSPTHLIKTRGQQVTLRCSPISGHKSVSWYQQVLGQGPQFIFQYYEKEERGRGNFPDRFSARQFPNYSSELNVNALLLGDSALYLCASSPSWGLNTGELFFGEGSRLTVL.

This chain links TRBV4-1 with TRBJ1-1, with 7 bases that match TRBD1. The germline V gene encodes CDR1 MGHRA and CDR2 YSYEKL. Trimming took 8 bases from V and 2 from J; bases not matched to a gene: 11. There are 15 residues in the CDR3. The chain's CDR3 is CASGRDSILNTEAFF. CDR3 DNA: TGCGCCAGCGGCCGGGACAGCATCCTTAACACTGAAGCTTTCTTT.

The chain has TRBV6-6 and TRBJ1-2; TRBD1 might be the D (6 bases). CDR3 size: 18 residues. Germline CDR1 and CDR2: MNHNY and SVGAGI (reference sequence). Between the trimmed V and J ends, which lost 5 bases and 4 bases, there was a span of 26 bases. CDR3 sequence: CASSPLGIAGAQGYGYTF. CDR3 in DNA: TGTGCCAGCAGTCCCCTTGGGATTGCGGGGGCGCAGGGCTATGGCTACACCTTC.

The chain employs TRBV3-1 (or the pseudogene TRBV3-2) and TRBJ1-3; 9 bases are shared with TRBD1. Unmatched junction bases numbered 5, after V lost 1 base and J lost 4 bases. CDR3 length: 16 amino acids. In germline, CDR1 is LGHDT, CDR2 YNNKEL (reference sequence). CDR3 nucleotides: TGTGCCAGCAGCCAAGGGGGACAGGGAAGGGGAAACACCATATATTTT. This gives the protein CASSQGGQGRGNTIYF.

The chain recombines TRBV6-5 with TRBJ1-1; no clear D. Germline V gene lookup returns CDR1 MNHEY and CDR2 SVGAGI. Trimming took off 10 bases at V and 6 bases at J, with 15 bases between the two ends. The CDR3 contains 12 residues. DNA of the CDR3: TGTGCCAACATTAATCATTTGGCTGAAGCTTTCTTT. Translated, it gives CANINHLAEAFF.

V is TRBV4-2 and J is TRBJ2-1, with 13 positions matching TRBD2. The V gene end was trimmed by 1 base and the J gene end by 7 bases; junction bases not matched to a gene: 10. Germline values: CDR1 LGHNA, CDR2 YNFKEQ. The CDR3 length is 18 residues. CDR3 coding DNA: TGTGCCAGCAGCCAAGCCGCAGTAACTAGCGGGAGGGCGAATGAGCAGTTCTTC. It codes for CASSQAAVTSGRANEQFF.

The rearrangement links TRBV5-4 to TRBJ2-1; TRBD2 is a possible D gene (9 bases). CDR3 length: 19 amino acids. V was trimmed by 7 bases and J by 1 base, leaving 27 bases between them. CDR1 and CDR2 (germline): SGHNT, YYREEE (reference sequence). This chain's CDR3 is CASGITGGSAGGSYNEQFF. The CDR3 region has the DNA TGTGCCAGCGGGATAACAGGGGGATCAGCGGGAGGATCCTACAATGAGCAGTTCTTC. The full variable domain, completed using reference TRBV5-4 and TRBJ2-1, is ETGVTQSPTHLIKTRGQQVTLRCSSQSGHNTVSWYQQALGQGPQFIFQYYREEENGRGNFPPRFSGLQFPNYSSELNVNALELDDSALYLCASGITGGSAGGSYNEQFFGPGTRLTVL.

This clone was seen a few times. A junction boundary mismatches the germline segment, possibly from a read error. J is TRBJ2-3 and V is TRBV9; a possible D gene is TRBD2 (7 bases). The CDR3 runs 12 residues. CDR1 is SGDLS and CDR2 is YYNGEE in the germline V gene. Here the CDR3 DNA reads TGTGCCAGCAGCGTGGGGAGGGGGGGACCGACTTTT. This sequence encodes CASSVGRGGPTF.

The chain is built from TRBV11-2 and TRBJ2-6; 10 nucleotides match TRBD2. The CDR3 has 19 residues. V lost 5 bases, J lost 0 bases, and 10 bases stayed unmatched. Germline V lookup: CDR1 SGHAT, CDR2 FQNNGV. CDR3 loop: CASSPLLAGEHSGANVLTF. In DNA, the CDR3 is TGTGCCAGCAGCCCGTTGCTAGCGGGAGAGCACTCTGGGGCCAACGTCCTGACTTTC.

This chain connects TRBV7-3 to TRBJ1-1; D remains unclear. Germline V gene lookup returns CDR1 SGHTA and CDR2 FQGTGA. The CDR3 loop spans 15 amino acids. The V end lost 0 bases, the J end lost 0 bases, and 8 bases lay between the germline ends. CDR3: CASSLTRGLNTEAFF. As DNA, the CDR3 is TGTGCCAGCAGCTTAACTCGGGGTTTGAACACTGAAGCTTTCTTT.

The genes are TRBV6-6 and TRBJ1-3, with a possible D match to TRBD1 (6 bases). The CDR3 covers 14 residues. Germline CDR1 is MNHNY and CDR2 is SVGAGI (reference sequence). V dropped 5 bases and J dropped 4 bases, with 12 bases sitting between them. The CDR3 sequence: CASSPQGQGNTIYF. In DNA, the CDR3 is TGTGCCAGCAGTCCACAGGGTCAGGGAAACACCATATATTTT.

This CDR3 reads CASSSTGDASTDTQYF. The CDR3 nucleotides read TGTGCCAGCAGCTCGACAGGGGACGCTAGCACAGATACGCAGTATTTT. The V call is TRBV7-9, the J call TRBJ2-3, with 8 bases lining up with TRBD1. This CDR3 has 16 amino acids. V trimming: 4 bases; J trimming: 0 bases; junction bases outside the gene matches: 6. Germline loops: CDR1 SEHNR, CDR2 FQNEAQ (reference sequence).

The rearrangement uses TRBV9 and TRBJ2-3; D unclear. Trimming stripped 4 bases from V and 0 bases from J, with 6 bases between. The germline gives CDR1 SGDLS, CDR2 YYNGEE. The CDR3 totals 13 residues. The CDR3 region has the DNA TGTGCCAGCAGCACGACTAGCACAGATACGCAGTATTTT. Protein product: CASSTTSTDTQYF. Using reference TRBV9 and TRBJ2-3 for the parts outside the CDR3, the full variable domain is DSGVTQTPKHLITATGQRVTLRCSPRSGDLSVYWYQQSLDQGLQFLIQYYNGEERAKGNILERFSAQQFPDLHSELNLSSLELGDSALYFCASSTTSTDTQYFGPGTRLTVL.

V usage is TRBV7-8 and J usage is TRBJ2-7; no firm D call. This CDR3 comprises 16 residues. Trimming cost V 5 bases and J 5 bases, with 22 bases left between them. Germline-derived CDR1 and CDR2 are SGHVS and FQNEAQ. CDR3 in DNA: TGTGCCAGCAGCCCACCGCCGGCTACACTACTCCACGAGCAGTACTTC. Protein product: CASSPPPATLLHEQYF.

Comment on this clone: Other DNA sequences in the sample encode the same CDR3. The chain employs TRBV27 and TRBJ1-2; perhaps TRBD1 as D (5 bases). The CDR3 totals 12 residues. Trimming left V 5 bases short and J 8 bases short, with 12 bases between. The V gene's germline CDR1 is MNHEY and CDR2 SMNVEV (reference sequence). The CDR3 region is CASSPSGGGYTF. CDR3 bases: TGTGCCAGCAGTCCCTCTGGGGGGGGCTACACCTTC.

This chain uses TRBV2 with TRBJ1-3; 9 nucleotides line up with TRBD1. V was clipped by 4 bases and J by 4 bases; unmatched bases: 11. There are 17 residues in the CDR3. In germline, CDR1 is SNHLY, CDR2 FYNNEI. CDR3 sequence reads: CASSGRDGTGRGNTIYF. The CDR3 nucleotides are TGTGCCAGCAGTGGACGTGACGGGACAGGGAGAGGAAACACCATATATTTT.

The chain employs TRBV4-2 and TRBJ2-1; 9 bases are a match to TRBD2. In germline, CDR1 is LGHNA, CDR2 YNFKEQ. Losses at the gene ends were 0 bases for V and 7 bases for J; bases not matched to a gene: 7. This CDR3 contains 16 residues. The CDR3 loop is CASSQDPAGGRNEQFF. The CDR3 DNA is TGTGCCAGCAGCCAAGATCCAGCGGGAGGCCGGAATGAGCAGTTCTTC.

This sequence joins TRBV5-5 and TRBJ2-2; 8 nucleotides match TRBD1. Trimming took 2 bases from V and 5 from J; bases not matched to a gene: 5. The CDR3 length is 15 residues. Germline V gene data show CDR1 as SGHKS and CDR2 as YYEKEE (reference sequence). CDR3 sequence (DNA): TGTGCCAGCAGCTTACCCAGGGGGCAGACCGGGGAGCTGTTTTTT. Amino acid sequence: CASSLPRGQTGELFF.

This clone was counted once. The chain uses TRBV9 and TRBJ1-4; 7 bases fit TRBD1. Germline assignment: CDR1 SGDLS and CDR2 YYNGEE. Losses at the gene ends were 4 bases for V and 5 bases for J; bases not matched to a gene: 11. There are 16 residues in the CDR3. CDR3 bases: TGTGCCAGCAGCCCTGAGTGGGGACAGTTGAATGAAAAACTGTTTTTT. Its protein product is CASSPEWGQLNEKLFF.